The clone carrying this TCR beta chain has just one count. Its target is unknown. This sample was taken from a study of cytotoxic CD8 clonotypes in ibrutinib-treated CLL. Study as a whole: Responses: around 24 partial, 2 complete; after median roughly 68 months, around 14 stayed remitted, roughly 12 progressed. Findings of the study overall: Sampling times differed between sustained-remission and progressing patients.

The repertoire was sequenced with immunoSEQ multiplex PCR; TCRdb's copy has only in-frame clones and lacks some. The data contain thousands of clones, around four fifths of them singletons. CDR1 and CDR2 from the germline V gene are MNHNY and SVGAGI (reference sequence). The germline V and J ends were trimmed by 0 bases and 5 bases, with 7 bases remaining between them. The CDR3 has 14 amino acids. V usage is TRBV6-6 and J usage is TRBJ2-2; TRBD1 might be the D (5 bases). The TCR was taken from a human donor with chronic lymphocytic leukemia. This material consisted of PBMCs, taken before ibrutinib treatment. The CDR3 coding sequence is TGTGCCAGCAGTTACTCAGGGGCTACCGGGGAGCTGTTTTTT. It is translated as CASSYSGATGELFF.